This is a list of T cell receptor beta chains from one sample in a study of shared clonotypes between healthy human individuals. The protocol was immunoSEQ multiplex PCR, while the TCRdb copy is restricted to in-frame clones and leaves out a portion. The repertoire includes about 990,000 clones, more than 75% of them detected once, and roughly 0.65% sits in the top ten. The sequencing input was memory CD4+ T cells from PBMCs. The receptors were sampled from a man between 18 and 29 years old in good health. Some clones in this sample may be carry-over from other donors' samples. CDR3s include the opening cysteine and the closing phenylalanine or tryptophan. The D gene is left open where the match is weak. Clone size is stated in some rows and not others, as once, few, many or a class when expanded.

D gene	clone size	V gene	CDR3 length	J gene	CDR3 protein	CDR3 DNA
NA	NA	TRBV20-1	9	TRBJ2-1	CSASPVAFF	TGCAGTGCTAGCCCCGTTGCGTTCTTC
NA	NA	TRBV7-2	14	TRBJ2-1	CASSLVGVYNEQFF	TGTGCCAGCAGCTTAGTGGGGGTCTACAATGAGCAGTTCTTC
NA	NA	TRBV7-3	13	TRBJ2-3	CASSSGTRDTQYF	TGTGCCAGCAGCTCCGGTACTAGGGATACGCAGTATTTT
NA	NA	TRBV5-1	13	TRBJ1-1	CASSSWGDTEAFF	TGCGCCAGCAGCTCGTGGGGGGACACTGAAGCTTTCTTT
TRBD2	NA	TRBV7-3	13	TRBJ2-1	CASSLRGDNEQFF	TGTGCCAGCAGTCTCCGGGGGGACAATGAGCAGTTCTTC
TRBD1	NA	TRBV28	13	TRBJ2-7	CASSQGQLYEQYF	TGTGCCAGCAGCCAGGGACAGCTGTACGAGCAGTACTTC
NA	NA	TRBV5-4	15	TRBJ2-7	CASRSGRDSSYEQYF	TGTGCCAGCAGATCCGGTCGGGACTCTAGCTACGAGCAGTACTTC
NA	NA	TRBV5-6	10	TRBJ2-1	CASGLHEQFF	TGTGCCAGCGGACTGCATGAGCAGTTCTTC
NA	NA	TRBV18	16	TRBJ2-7	CASSPLQARNSYEQYF	TGTGCCAGCTCACCACTTCAGGCGCGCAACTCCTACGAGCAGTACTTC
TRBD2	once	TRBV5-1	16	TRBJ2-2	CARDCGTSGRAGELFF	TGCGCCAGGGATTGCGGGACTAGCGGGAGGGCCGGGGAGCTGTTTTTT
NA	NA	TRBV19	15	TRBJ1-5	CASSPGSSRGQPQHF	TGTGCCAGTAGCCCAGGGAGTTCTCGGGGTCAGCCCCAGCATTTC
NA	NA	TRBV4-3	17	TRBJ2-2	CASSQDIPHSNTGELFF	TGCGCCAGCAGCCAAGATATCCCCCATTCCAACACCGGGGAGCTGTTTTTT
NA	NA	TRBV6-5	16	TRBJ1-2	CASSYVGALLNYGYTF	TGTGCCAGCAGTTACGTCGGGGCCCTCCTTAACTATGGCTACACCTTC
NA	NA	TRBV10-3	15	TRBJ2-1	CATWTDIPDDNEQFF	TGTGCCACTTGGACCGACATCCCCGACGACAATGAGCAGTTCTTC
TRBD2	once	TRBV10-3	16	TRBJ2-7	CAISDLAGGPSGEQYF	TGTGCCATCAGTGATCTAGCGGGAGGGCCATCGGGCGAGCAGTACTTC
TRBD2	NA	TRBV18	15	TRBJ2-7	CASSPRLAGSDEQYF	TGTGCCAGCTCACCACGCCTAGCGGGAAGCGACGAGCAGTACTTC
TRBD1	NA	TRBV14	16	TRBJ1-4	CASSQDLGPGGEKLFF	TGTGCCAGCAGCCAAGATCTGGGCCCAGGGGGTGAAAAACTGTTTTTT
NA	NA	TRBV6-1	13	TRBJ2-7	CASSDYSSYEQYF	TGTGCCAGCAGTGACTACAGCTCCTACGAGCAGTACTTC
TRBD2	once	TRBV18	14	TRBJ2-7	CASSPIAGESEQYF	TGTGCCAGCTCACCCATAGCGGGTGAATCCGAGCAGTACTTC
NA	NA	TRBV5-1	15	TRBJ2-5	CASSLWGDAEETQYF	TGCGCCAGCAGCTTGTGGGGGGACGCCGAAGAGACCCAGTACTTC
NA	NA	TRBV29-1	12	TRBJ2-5	CSVEPGRETQYF	TGCAGCGTTGAACCCGGGCGGGAGACCCAGTACTTC
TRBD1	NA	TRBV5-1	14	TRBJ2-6	CASSLHGTGSVLTF	TGCGCCAGCAGCTTGCATGGGACAGGGTCCGTCCTGACTTTC
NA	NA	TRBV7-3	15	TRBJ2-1	CASSLGAVSYNEQFF	TGTGCCAGCAGCTTAGGGGCGGTCTCCTACAATGAGCAGTTCTTC
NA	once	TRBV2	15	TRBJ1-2	CASSEVRGTNYGYTF	TGTGCCAGCAGTGAAGTTAGGGGTACTAACTATGGCTACACCTTC
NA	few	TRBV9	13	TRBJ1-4	CASNRDGNEKLFF	TGTGCCAGCAACAGGGACGGGAATGAAAAACTGTTTTTT
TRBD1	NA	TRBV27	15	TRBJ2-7	CASSLKSGQSYEQYF	TGTGCCAGCAGTTTAAAATCGGGACAGTCCTACGAGCAGTACTTC
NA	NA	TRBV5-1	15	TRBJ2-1	CASSFFGRLDNEQFF	TGCGCCAGCAGCTTCTTCGGGCGGCTTGACAATGAGCAGTTCTTC
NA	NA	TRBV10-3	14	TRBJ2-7	CAISEPDRDYEQYF	TGTGCCATCAGTGAGCCGGACAGAGACTACGAGCAGTACTTC
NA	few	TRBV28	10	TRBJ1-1	CASSRQEAFF	TGTGCCAGCAGTAGGCAAGAAGCTTTCTTT
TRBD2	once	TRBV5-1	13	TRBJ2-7	CASGGSGNYEQYF	TGCGCCAGCGGGGGTAGCGGGAACTACGAGCAGTACTTC
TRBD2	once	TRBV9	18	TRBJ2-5	CASSVRSGSPQIQETQYF	TGTGCCAGCAGCGTACGTAGCGGGAGTCCCCAAATACAAGAGACCCAGTACTTC
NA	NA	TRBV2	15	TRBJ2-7	CASSRGGAGAYEQYF	TGTGCCAGCAGTAGGGGGGGGGCCGGAGCGTACGAGCAGTACTTC
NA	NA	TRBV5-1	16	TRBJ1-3	CASSLGGRLSGSTIYF	TGCGCCAGCAGCTTGGGGGGACGGCTCTCTGGAAGCACCATATATTTT
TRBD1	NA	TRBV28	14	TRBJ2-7	CASSPGTGRKEQYF	TGTGCCAGCAGCCCCGGGACAGGGAGGAAGGAGCAGTACTTC
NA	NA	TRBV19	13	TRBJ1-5	CASSVDRNQPQHF	TGTGCCAGTAGTGTCGACAGAAATCAGCCCCAGCATTTT
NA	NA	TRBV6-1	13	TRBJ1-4	CASMEGVDEKLFF	TGTGCCAGCATGGAGGGTGTCGATGAAAAACTGTTTTTT
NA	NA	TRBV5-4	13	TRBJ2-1	CASSLGGPNEQFF	TGTGCCAGCAGCTTGGGGGGCCCCAATGAGCAGTTCTTC
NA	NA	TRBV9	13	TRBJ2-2	CASSATTTGELFF	TGTGCCAGCAGCGCGACCACAACCGGGGAGCTGTTTTTT
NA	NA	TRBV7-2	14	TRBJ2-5	CASSSRQGQETQYF	TGTGCCAGCAGCTCTAGGCAGGGCCAAGAGACCCAGTACTTC
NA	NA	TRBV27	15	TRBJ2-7	CASSFAGLSPYEQYF	TGTGCCAGCAGTTTTGCGGGATTGTCCCCCTACGAGCAGTACTTC
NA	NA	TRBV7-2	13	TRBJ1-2	CASSLAVDGGYTF	TGTGCCAGCAGCTTAGCGGTCGATGGTGGCTACACCTTC
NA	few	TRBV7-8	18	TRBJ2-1	CASSLTVSLGRTSNEQFF	TGTGCCAGCAGCTTGACCGTGTCTCTGGGACGGACGAGCAATGAGCAGTTCTTC
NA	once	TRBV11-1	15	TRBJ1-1	CASRQLGQMNTEAFF	TGTGCCAGCAGGCAACTCGGACAGATGAACACTGAAGCTTTCTTT
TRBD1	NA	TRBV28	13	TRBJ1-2	CASARTGAGGYTF	TGTGCCAGCGCCAGGACAGGGGCGGGAGGCTACACCTTC
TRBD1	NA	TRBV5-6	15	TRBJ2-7	CASSYPRGQSYEQYF	TGTGCCAGCAGCTATCCCAGGGGGCAATCCTACGAGCAGTACTTC
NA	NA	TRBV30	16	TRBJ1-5	CAWPPPPASSNQPQHF	TGTGCCTGGCCTCCACCCCCAGCGAGCAGCAATCAGCCCCAGCATTTT
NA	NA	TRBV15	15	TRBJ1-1	CATSPWDGANTEAFF	TGTGCCACCAGCCCATGGGACGGGGCGAACACTGAAGCTTTCTTT
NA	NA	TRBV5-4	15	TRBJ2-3	CASSLIAASTDTQYF	TGTGCCAGCAGCTTGATAGCTGCTAGCACAGATACGCAGTATTTT
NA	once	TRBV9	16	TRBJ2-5	CASSDDSGAFGETQYF	TGTGCCAGCAGTGATGACTCCGGGGCCTTCGGGGAGACCCAGTACTTC
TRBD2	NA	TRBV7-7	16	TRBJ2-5	CASSLLSSGSVKTQYF	TGTGCCAGCAGCTTACTATCTAGCGGGAGTGTAAAGACCCAGTACTTC
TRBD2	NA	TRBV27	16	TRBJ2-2	CASSRTSGSLTGELFF	TGTGCCAGCAGTAGGACTAGCGGGAGTCTGACCGGGGAGCTGTTTTTT
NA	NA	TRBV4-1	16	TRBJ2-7	CASSHRGAITSYEQYF	TGCGCCAGCAGCCACCGAGGGGCCATTACATCCTACGAGCAGTACTTC
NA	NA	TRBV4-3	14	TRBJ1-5	CASSQERGADTQHF	TGCGCCAGCAGCCAAGAGCGTGGAGCAGATACGCAGCATTTT
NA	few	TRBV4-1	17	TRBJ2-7	CASSLRFMTGVPYEQYF	TGCGCCAGCAGCCTCCGGTTCATGACAGGAGTCCCCTACGAGCAGTACTTC
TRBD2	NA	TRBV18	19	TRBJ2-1	CASSPEGLAGPPSYNEQFF	TGTGCCAGCTCACCTGAGGGACTAGCGGGACCCCCCTCCTACAATGAGCAGTTCTTC